The present entry profiles one TCR beta chain with its context. Antigen specificity is unknown. This CDR3 has 11 residues. The V end was cut by 6 bases, the J end by 8 bases, with 8 bases between. Germline CDR1 is MGHDK and CDR2 is SYGVNS. This sample is drawn from a study of CD8 T cells in ankylosing spondylitis. Construction of TCR beta libraries was performed using quantitative 5'-RACE with molecular barcodes. TCRdb itself ran the 5' RACE reads through MiXCR, one entry per CDR3 protein. This sample yields around 140,000 distinct CDR3 sequences, of which 17% are seen a single time; about 33% belongs to the top ten. Points from the study as a whole: In ankylosing spondylitis patients, matched synovial fluid reportedly showed significant enrichment of disease-linked clones. Earlier authors reported some of these motif variants in reactive arthritis synovial fluid and blood. Disease-linked clones displayed a CD8+ phenotype and appeared relatively rarely in peripheral blood. A TCR beta motif of eight or nine highly homologous variants seemed to mark ankylosing spondylitis blood.

The source is a male donor with ankylosing spondylitis. Material: blood, either unsorted or a sorted T cell fraction (not recorded which). V usage is TRBV25-1 and J usage is TRBJ2-1; D may be TRBD1 (5 bases). CDR3 sequence reads: CASRWGDEQFF. The CDR3 bases are TGTGCCAGCAGGTGGGGCGATGAGCAGTTCTTC.